This T cell receptor beta chain comes out of a study of early T cells in non-severe SARS-CoV-2 infection. Individually, cDNA molecules had unique molecular identifiers attached to them. Via MiXCR, TCRdb re-called the 5' RACE reads, giving one row per CDR3 protein. The sample shows about 83,000 distinct CDR3 sequences, more than 12% of them seen only once. Per germline, CDR1 SQVTM and CDR2 ANQGSEA. The ends were cut back, 6 bases at V and 7 bases at J, with 15 bases in the middle. The CDR3 contains 13 residues. The sequencing sample was made of whole blood. The chain employs TRBV29-1 and TRBJ1-4, with D perhaps matching TRBD1 (5 bases). The clonotype originates from an adult who was a healthcare worker with PCR-confirmed SARS-CoV-2 infection or an uninfected control (not recorded which). CDR3 region: CSVGRDGSEKLFF. In nucleotides, the CDR3 is TGCAGCGTGGGCCGGGACGGTTCTGAAAAACTGTTTTTT.